What follows are 27 T cell receptor beta chains derived from one specimen sequenced in a study of cytomegalovirus exposure and HLA in healthy donors. Generated by immunoSEQ multiplex PCR, the TCRdb table keeps only in-frame clones and is missing some. The sample holds some 150,000 clones, around 90% seen once. The source material was PBMCs. The receptors derive from a woman between 18 and 29 years old in good health and CMV-seropositive.

The J gene is TRBJ2-2, the V gene TRBV18; 7 positions match TRBD1. With V trimmed by 5 bases and J by 1 base, 4 bases remained unmatched. This CDR3 region has 15 residues. Germline V gene lookup returns CDR1 KGHSH and CDR2 LQKENI. In DNA form, the CDR3 reads TGTGCCAGCTCAGGTCGGACAGGGAACACCGGGGAGCTGTTTTTT. Its translation is CASSGRTGNTGELFF. The full variable domain, in which reference TRBV18 and TRBJ2-2 provide the parts outside the CDR3, is NAGVMQNPRHLVRRRGQEARLRCSPMKGHSHVYWYRQLPEEGLKFMVYLQKENIIDESGMPKERFSAEFPKEGPSILRIQQVVRGDSAAYFCASSGRTGNTGELFFGEGSRLTVL.

In this sample, this clone turned up a few times. This chain links TRBV27 with TRBJ1-1; D unclear. The CDR3 contains 15 residues. The germline V and J ends were trimmed by 3 bases and 0 bases, with 11 bases remaining between them. Germline CDR1 and CDR2: MNHEY and SMNVEV (reference sequence). Here the CDR3 DNA reads TGTGCCAGCAGTTTTTATTCGGGGATGAACACTGAAGCTTTCTTT. As protein: CASSFYSGMNTEAFF.

The chain carries TRBV29-1 and TRBJ2-1, with a weak D call TRBD1 (6 bases). Germline-derived CDR1 and CDR2 are SQVTM and ANQGSEA. The CDR3 is made up of 14 amino acids. Trimming shortened V by 5 bases and J by 8 bases, and 19 bases separated the two germline ends. The CDR3 reads CSVYQGIPGDEQFF. In DNA form, the CDR3 reads TGCAGCGTTTACCAGGGGATACCCGGGGATGAGCAGTTCTTC.

The V gene is TRBV5-5, the J gene TRBJ1-2, with D possibly TRBD1 on 5 matching bases. CDR1 is SGHKS and CDR2 is YYEKEE in the germline V gene (reference sequence). Between the trimmed V and J ends, which lost 0 bases and 2 bases, there was a span of 14 bases. The CDR3 covers 16 residues. The CDR3 DNA reads TGTGCCAGCAGCTTGGGCCCGGACATACGAAACTATGGCTACACCTTC. Its translation: CASSLGPDIRNYGYTF.

This chain joins TRBV19 and TRBJ1-5; tentative D call: TRBD1 (5 bases). V lost 1 base and J 4 bases, leaving 8 bases between the germline ends. CDR1 and CDR2 from the germline V gene are LNHDA and SQIVND (reference sequence). This CDR3 contains 14 residues. The CDR3 spells CASSIGQGNQPQHF. The DNA of the CDR3 is TGTGCCAGTAGTATAGGGCAGGGTAATCAGCCCCAGCATTTT.

For the CDR3, the DNA is TGCAGCGCCCGAAATGGACAGGGCTGGGGGATGAACACTGAAGCTTTCTTT. Translating it yields CSARNGQGWGMNTEAFF. This sequence joins TRBV29-1 and TRBJ1-1; 8 bases agree with TRBD1. Germline lookup yields CDR1 SQVTM and CDR2 ANQGSEA. This CDR3 region has 17 residues. J lost 0 bases, V lost 7 bases, and 16 bases had no gene match. Together with reference TRBV29-1 and TRBJ1-1, the CDR3 gives the full variable domain: SAVISQKPSRDICQRGTSLTIQCQVDSQVTMMFWYRQQPGQSLTLIATANQGSEATYESGFVIDKFPISRPNLTFSTLTVSNMSPEDSSIYLCSARNGQGWGMNTEAFFGQGTRLTVV.

The genes are TRBV30 and TRBJ2-7; D may be TRBD2 (6 bases). Trimming stripped 2 bases from V and 0 bases from J, with 11 bases between. CDR1 and CDR2 from the germline V gene are GTSNPN and SVGIG (reference sequence). There are 14 residues in the CDR3. The CDR3 here is CAWSYGGASYEQYF. CDR3 sequence (DNA): TGTGCCTGGAGTTATGGCGGGGCCTCCTACGAGCAGTACTTC.

The chain is built from TRBV5-6 and TRBJ2-3, with no clear D. Trimming cost V 4 bases and J 2 bases, with 11 bases left between them. CDR1 and CDR2 from the germline V gene are SGHDT and YYEEEE. This CDR3 comprises 14 residues. The CDR3 DNA sequence: TGTGCCAGCAGCCCACAAAGACACACAGATACGCAGTATTTT. Encoded protein: CASSPQRHTDTQYF.

The chain is built from TRBV6-1 and TRBJ1-1; TRBD1 might be the D (5 bases). The CDR3 totals 14 residues. The V gene's germline CDR1 is MNHNS and CDR2 SASEGT. Trimming left V 4 bases short and J 1 base short, with 10 bases between. CDR3 bases: TGTGCCAGCAGTGGTTGGAGGGGGAACACTGAAGCTTTCTTT. Translation gives CASSGWRGNTEAFF.

The chain recombines TRBV5-1 with TRBJ2-7; 10 bases fit TRBD1. With 3 bases clipped from V and 7 bases from J, the junction kept 4 bases outside the gene matches. This CDR3 region has 13 residues. CDR1 SGHRS and CDR2 YFSETQ come from the germline V gene. The CDR3 loop reads CASSSGTGEEQYF. The DNA for the CDR3 is TGCGCCAGCAGCTCCGGGACAGGGGAAGAGCAGTACTTC.

The rearrangement links TRBV4-3 to TRBJ2-2, with D hard to call. The germline gives CDR1 LGHNA, CDR2 YSLEER. There are 15 residues in the CDR3. V lost 4 bases and J lost 1, with 10 bases in between. The CDR3 loop is CASSPSSGNTGELFF. The CDR3 DNA reads as TGCGCCAGCAGCCCCTCATCCGGGAACACCGGGGAGCTGTTTTTT.

CDR3 DNA sequence: TGTGCCAGCAGAGACAGGGGTCCTATCCATAACTATGGCTACACCTTC. Its protein product is CASRDRGPIHNYGYTF. The J gene is TRBJ1-2, the V gene TRBV2; 8 nucleotides agree with TRBD1. With V trimmed by 6 bases and J by 1 base, 10 bases remained unmatched. CDR1 is SNHLY, CDR2 FYNNEI, per germline. The CDR3 runs 16 residues.

About this clone itself: At one boundary the junction diverges from the germline segment, which might be a read error. This chain connects TRBV7-7 to TRBJ2-2; the D gene is possibly TRBD1 (5 bases). The V gene's germline CDR1 is SSHAT and CDR2 FNYEAQ (reference sequence). The CDR3 contains 16 residues. CDR3 loop: CASSPGHQRGTGELFF. CDR3 coding DNA: TGTGCTAGCAGCCCCGGACATCAGCGTGGGACCGGGGAGCTGTTTTTT.

The V and J genes are TRBV29-1 and TRBJ2-1, with 9 bases fitting TRBD2. CDR1 SQVTM and CDR2 ANQGSEA come from the germline V gene. V lost 4 bases, J lost 4 bases, and 5 bases stayed unmatched. The CDR3 contains 14 residues. As DNA, the CDR3 is TGCAGCGTTGCGGCGGGAGGGCGGTACAATGAGCAGTTCTTC. This codes for CSVAAGGRYNEQFF.

The gene calls are TRBV11-2 and TRBJ2-2; D gene uncertain. Trimming took off 2 bases at V and 5 bases at J, with 6 bases between the two ends. The CDR3 totals 13 residues. Germline V lookup: CDR1 SGHAT, CDR2 FQNNGV. The CDR3 nucleotides read TGTGCCAGCAGCTTATACTTGACCGGGGAGCTGTTTTTT. This sequence encodes CASSLYLTGELFF.

The V call is TRBV5-4, the J call TRBJ2-7, with 11 bases lining up with TRBD2. The CDR3 runs 18 residues. CDR1 is SGHNT and CDR2 is YYREEE in the germline V gene (reference sequence). Trimming cost V 2 bases and J 0 bases; bases outside gene matches: 10. This CDR3 reads CASSFGFTSGGISYEQYF. The DNA for the CDR3 is TGTGCCAGCAGCTTCGGGTTCACTAGCGGGGGAATCTCCTACGAGCAGTACTTC.

The gene calls are TRBV5-6 and TRBJ2-3; 7 bases agree with TRBD1. Looked up from germline, CDR1 is SGHDT and CDR2 is YYEEEE. The CDR3 is 13 residues long. J was trimmed by 11 bases and V by 3 bases; bases with no gene match: 9. CDR3 region: CASSSYGQDKQYF. The CDR3 coding sequence is TGTGCCAGCAGCTCATACGGACAGGACAAGCAGTATTTT.

This clone was seen once. This chain connects TRBV7-9 to TRBJ1-1; D gene unclear. V was shortened by 5 bases and J by 1 base, with 11 bases between the two germline ends. Germline V gene data show CDR1 as SEHNR and CDR2 as FQNEAQ (reference sequence). The CDR3 consists of 14 residues. CDR3 sequence (DNA): TGTGCCAGCAGCCCAACGGCGGAGAACACTGAAGCTTTCTTT. It codes for CASSPTAENTEAFF.

The chain joins TRBV30 to TRBJ2-7, with 7 positions matching TRBD1. Germline loops: CDR1 GTSNPN, CDR2 SVGIG (reference sequence). V gave up 2 bases and J gave up 4 bases; unmatched junction bases: 5. This CDR3 is built from 13 residues. The CDR3: CAWSTQGVYEQYF. As DNA, the CDR3 is TGTGCCTGGAGTACCCAGGGGGTGTACGAGCAGTACTTC. Looking up the rest from reference TRBV30 and TRBJ2-7 gives the full variable domain: SQTIHQWPATLVQPVGSPLSLECTVEGTSNPNLYWYRQAAGRGLQLLFYSVGIGQISSEVPQNLSASRPQDRQFILSSKKLLLSDSGFYLCAWSTQGVYEQYFGPGTRLTVT.

The chain has TRBV6-1 and TRBJ1-5; D ambiguous. Germline CDR1 is MNHNS and CDR2 is SASEGT. This CDR3 is built from 14 residues. The ends were cut back, 0 bases at V and 7 bases at J, with 10 bases in the middle. The CDR3 loop reads CASSEAWTGQPQHF. CDR3 sequence (DNA): TGTGCCAGCAGTGAAGCCTGGACGGGACAGCCCCAGCATTTT.

The chain couples TRBV30 to TRBJ2-2, with a possible D match to TRBD1 (5 bases). This CDR3 has 15 amino acids. Trimming left V 4 bases short and J 0 bases short, with 12 bases between. The germline V gene encodes CDR1 GTSNPN and CDR2 SVGIG (reference sequence). The CDR3 protein is CAWIDRTTNTGELFF. CDR3 nucleotide sequence: TGTGCCTGGATTGATCGGACAACGAACACCGGGGAGCTGTTTTTT. The complete variable domain, with remaining parts taken from reference TRBV30 and TRBJ2-2, reads SQTIHQWPATLVQPVGSPLSLECTVEGTSNPNLYWYRQAAGRGLQLLFYSVGIGQISSEVPQNLSASRPQDRQFILSSKKLLLSDSGFYLCAWIDRTTNTGELFFGEGSRLTVL.

The V call is TRBV27, the J call TRBJ2-1, with a possible D match to TRBD2 (6 bases). Trimming removed 5 bases at V and 4 bases at J, with 15 bases between. CDR1 is MNHEY and CDR2 is SMNVEV in the germline V gene (reference sequence). This CDR3 is 15 amino acids long. CDR3: CASSATSTNYNEQFF. CDR3 bases: TGTGCCAGCAGTGCGACTAGTACCAATTACAATGAGCAGTTCTTC.

The rearrangement links TRBV2 to TRBJ1-6; 9 bases are a match to TRBD1. Trimming cost V 6 bases and J 7 bases; bases outside gene matches: 4. In germline, CDR1 is SNHLY, CDR2 FYNNEI. This CDR3 region has 14 residues. DNA for the CDR3: TGTGCCAGCAGCCGCGACAGGGGGAATTCACCCCTCCACTTT. Translated: CASSRDRGNSPLHF. Full variable domain (missing parts from reference TRBV2 and TRBJ1-6): EPEVTQTPSHQVTQMGQEVILRCVPISNHLYFYWYRQILGQKVEFLVSFYNNEISEKSEIFDDQFSVERPDGSNFTLKIRSTKLEDSAMYFCASSRDRGNSPLHFGNGTRLTVT.

About this clone: At one boundary the junction diverges from the germline segment, which might be a read error. This chain joins TRBV7-7 and TRBJ2-1; 10 bases are shared with TRBD2. The CDR3 totals 15 residues. CDR1 is SSHAT, CDR2 FNYEAQ, per germline (reference sequence). The CDR3 sequence is CASSLLAGNYNEQFF. The CDR3 DNA sequence: TGTGCTAGCAGCTTACTAGCGGGGAACTACAATGAGCAGTTCTTC.

V is TRBV4-3 and J is TRBJ2-7; 7 nucleotides match TRBD1. This CDR3 has 15 residues. V gave up 0 bases and J gave up 5 bases; unmatched junction bases: 7. Germline V gives CDR1 LGHNA, CDR2 YSLEER. The CDR3, as DNA: TGCGCCAGCAGCCAAGACCGGACAGGTCTCAACGAGCAGTACTTC. Protein: CASSQDRTGLNEQYF.

This clone showed up just once. The chain is built from TRBV19 and TRBJ1-1; 9 bases line up with TRBD1. The length of the CDR3 is 16 residues. The junction had 12 bases not matched to a gene; V was cut back by 7 bases and J by 3 bases. CDR1 is LNHDA, CDR2 SQIVND, per germline (reference sequence). CDR3 region: CASTPGQGFEDTEAFF. The CDR3 nucleotides read TGTGCCAGTACCCCGGGACAGGGATTTGAGGACACTGAAGCTTTCTTT.

The rearrangement links TRBV30 to TRBJ1-4, with TRBD1 identical over 9 bases. Germline V CDR1 and CDR2: GTSNPN, SVGIG (reference sequence). This CDR3 is 14 amino acids long. Trimming cost V 2 bases and J 7 bases; bases outside gene matches: 5. The CDR3 DNA reads TGTGCCTGGAGTCTAACAGGGGGCTTTGAAAAACTGTTTTTT. Protein product: CAWSLTGGFEKLFF.